This T cell receptor (beta chain) is drawn from a study of cytomegalovirus exposure and HLA in healthy donors. Overall study results and limits: Subsequent analysis revealed that first-cohort TCR clusters tended to co-occur in the approximately 120 validation repertoires. The study listed approximately 170 cytomegalovirus-associated TCR beta chains. Using the classifier, cytomegalovirus status was reportedly diagnosed with high specificity and sensitivity. Across donors, most TCRs were seen rarely, yet some public ones were widespread.

Clones were sequenced by immunoSEQ multiplex PCR, and TCRdb holds only the in-frame ones, with some missing. The sample carries 150,000 to 200,000 clones, around nine tenths recorded once. As concerns this clone: What it binds is unknown.

The source material was PBMCs. The clonotype originates from a man aged 18 to 30 in good health and CMV-seropositive.

CDR3 in amino acids: CASSVGAGVIGDEQFF. The CDR3 nucleotides are TGTGCCAGCAGCGTAGGGGCGGGAGTGATTGGCGATGAGCAGTTCTTC. V is TRBV9 and J is TRBJ2-1, with TRBD2 matching over 7 bases. The CDR3 is 16 residues long. The V gene end was trimmed by 0 bases and the J gene end by 8 bases; junction bases not matched to a gene: 11. Germline CDR1 reads SGDLS; CDR2 reads YYNGEE.